This T cell receptor (beta chain) comes out of a study of T cell changes during pregnancy in multiple sclerosis. The protocol was immunoSEQ multiplex PCR, while the TCRdb copy is restricted to in-frame clones and leaves out a portion. The sample has approximately 20,000 clones, approximately 89% seen once; the top ten hold more than 0.6%. CDR1 and CDR2 from the germline V gene are SNHLY and FYNNEI. The CDR3 consists of 16 residues. J was trimmed by 2 bases and V by 4 bases; bases with no gene match: 10. The gene calls are TRBV2 and TRBJ1-2; 7 nucleotides line up with TRBD1. The TCR originated in a female donor with multiple sclerosis, enrolled in a pregnancy study. The material was CD4+ T cells from peripheral blood mononuclear cells, obtained in the third trimester of pregnancy. The CDR3 DNA reads as TGTGCCAGCAGTGGGGGTCCGGGACAGCCCAACTATGGCTACACCTTC. Translated, it gives CASSGGPGQPNYGYTF.